Here is one T cell receptor beta chain with its context. The antigen remains undetermined. Losses at the gene ends were 0 bases for V and 1 base for J; bases not matched to a gene: 8. This CDR3 is built from 19 residues. CDR1 and CDR2 from the germline V gene are LGHNA and YNFKEQ. This entry is derived from a study of T cell responses to AZD1222 COVID-19 vaccine. Sequenced by immunoSEQ multiplex PCR; TCRdb stores in-frame clones only, minus some. The sample shows around 81,000 clones, 75% to 95% of them seen only once. Whole-study findings and limits: Spike-specific TCRs gained breadth and depth after people received two AZD1222 doses. Within unmutated variant regions lay the reported targets of nearly half of spike-specific TCRs. Seropositive status at baseline applied to only six AZD1222 recipients.

Sequenced here: peripheral blood, sampled 28 days after the second AZD1222 dose. The chain employs TRBV4-2 and TRBJ2-1, with TRBD2 identical over 11 bases. The clonotype comes from an adult who received the AZD1222 COVID-19 vaccine. The CDR3 reads CASSQDELAGVLSYNEQFF. CDR3 DNA: TGTGCCAGCAGCCAAGACGAACTAGCGGGAGTCCTTTCCTACAATGAGCAGTTCTTC.